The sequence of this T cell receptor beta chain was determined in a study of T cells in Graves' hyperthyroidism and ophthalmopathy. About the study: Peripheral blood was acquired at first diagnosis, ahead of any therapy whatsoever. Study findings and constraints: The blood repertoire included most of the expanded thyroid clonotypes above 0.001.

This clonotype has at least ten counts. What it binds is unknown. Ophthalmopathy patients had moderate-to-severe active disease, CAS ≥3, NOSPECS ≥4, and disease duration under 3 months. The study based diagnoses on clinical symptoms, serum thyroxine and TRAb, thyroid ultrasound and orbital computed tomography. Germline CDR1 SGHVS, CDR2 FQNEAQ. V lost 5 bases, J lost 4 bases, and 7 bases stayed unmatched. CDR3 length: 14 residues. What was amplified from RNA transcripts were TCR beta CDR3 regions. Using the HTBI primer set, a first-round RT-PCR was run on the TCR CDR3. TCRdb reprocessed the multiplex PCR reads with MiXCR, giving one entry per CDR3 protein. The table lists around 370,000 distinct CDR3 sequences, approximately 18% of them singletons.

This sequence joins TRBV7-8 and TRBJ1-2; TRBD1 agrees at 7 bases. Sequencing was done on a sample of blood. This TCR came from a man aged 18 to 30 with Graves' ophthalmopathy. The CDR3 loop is CASSADRVGYGYTF. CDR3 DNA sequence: TGTGCCAGCAGCGCTGACAGGGTTGGCTATGGCTACACCTTC.